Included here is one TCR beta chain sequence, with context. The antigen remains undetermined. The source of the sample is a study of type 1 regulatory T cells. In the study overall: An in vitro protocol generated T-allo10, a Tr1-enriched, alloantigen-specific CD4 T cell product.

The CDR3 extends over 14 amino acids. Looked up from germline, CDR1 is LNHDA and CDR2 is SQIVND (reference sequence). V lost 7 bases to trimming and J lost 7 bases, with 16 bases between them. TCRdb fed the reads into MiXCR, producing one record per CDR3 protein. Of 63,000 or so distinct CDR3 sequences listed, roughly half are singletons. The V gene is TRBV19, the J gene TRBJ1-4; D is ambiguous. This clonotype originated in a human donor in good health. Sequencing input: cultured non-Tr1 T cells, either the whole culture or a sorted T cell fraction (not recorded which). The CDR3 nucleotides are TGTGCCAGTATGGACGGAAGTAGCCCTGAAAAACTGTTTTTT. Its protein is CASMDGSSPEKLFF.